This T cell receptor (beta chain) was captured by sequencing in a study of T cell repertoires in cytomegalovirus infection. TCRdb recomputed calls from the reads with MiXCR, one row per CDR3 protein. The sample shows around 70,000 distinct CDR3 sequences, over 3.5% of them seen only once. Germline V gives CDR1 MNHNS, CDR2 SASEGT. The V end was cut by 6 bases, the J end by 7 bases, with 19 bases between. CDR3 length: 15 residues. This clonotype was counted ten times or more. The sequence was obtained from a human donor in good health (CMV status not recorded). Some clones in this sample may be carry-over from other donors' samples. This chain uses TRBV6-1 with TRBJ1-5; D is perhaps TRBD1 (6 bases). The specimen was PBMCs. In nucleotides, the CDR3 is TGTGCCAGCAGGACGACAGGAGCAGGACGACAGCCCCAGCATTTT. Translation: CASRTTGAGRQPQHF.